This is a list of T cell receptor beta chains from one sample in a study of response to subunit inactivated influenza vaccine. TCRdb re-called the RT-PCR reads through MiXCR, storing one row per CDR3 protein. The sample shows roughly 550,000 distinct CDR3 sequences, roughly 25% of them seen only once. This sample was also put to use in a study of T cells expressing NK-cell markers.

This material consisted of CD4+ T cells sorted from PBMCs, taken 12 days after vaccination. These receptors all come from a man in his fifties or sixties who received an inactivated influenza vaccine. Each CDR3 is given without its conserved first and last residue. Each record gives: CDR3 length, V gene, CDR3 protein.

length: 18
V: TRBV11-1
CDR3: ASSLGYRYRDGATNEKLF

length: 16
V: TRBV12-3/TRBV12-4
CDR3: ASSMGTSGRTSTDTQY

length: 11
V: TRBV20-1
CDR3: SARRATNEKLF

length: 11
V: TRBV29-1
CDR3: SVAVTGQETQY

length: 15
V: TRBV7-3
CDR3: ASSLDGGPPGMDTQY

length: 13
V: TRBV7-2
CDR3: ASSLEVRRNQPQH

length: 14
V: TRBV2
CDR3: ASIPDRTLTNTEAF

length: 13
V: TRBV9
CDR3: ASSVTGGVNTEAF

length: 13
V: TRBV2
CDR3: ASSALAEYYNEQF

length: 16
V: TRBV27
CDR3: ASSLNHRRQQLGYEQY

length: 11
V: TRBV6-2/TRBV6-3
CDR3: ASSTVINTEAF

length: 13
V: TRBV5-5
CDR3: ASSPNSGSFNEQF

length: 14
V: TRBV4-3
CDR3: ASSQPHSGRNNEQF

length: 10
V: TRBV29-1
CDR3: SVRTGGYEQY

length: 13
V: TRBV9
CDR3: ASSVAGSGANVLT